This T cell receptor (beta chain) was recorded in a study of T cells in lung cancer brain metastases. Study-level background: Between primary and metastasis resection, about 90% of the roughly 20 patients were untreated.

The protocol was immunoSEQ multiplex PCR, while the TCRdb copy is restricted to in-frame clones and leaves out a portion. The sample shows 2,500 or so clones, roughly 91% of them seen only once. Germline-derived CDR1 and CDR2 are SEHNR and FQNEAQ (reference sequence). The ends were cut back, 5 bases at V and 7 bases at J, with 20 bases in the middle. This CDR3 has 15 residues. Patients had resection for synchronous oligometastatic disease or delayed recurrence of a solitary brain metastasis. The TCR was taken from a man between 70 and 80 years old with non-small cell lung cancer. Sequenced: tumor tissue from the primary lung tumor. The rearrangement links TRBV7-9 to TRBJ1-1, with D perhaps TRBD1 (5 bases). Written as DNA, the CDR3 is TGTGCCAGCAGCCGTACACCAGGGCAGGGACTTGAAGCTTTCTTT. Amino acids: CASSRTPGQGLEAFF.